The next 11 T cell receptor beta chains were all read from a single sample in a study of lung T cells in sarcoidosis with Löfgren's syndrome. MiXCR, run by TCRdb on the reads, gives a single entry per CDR3 protein. The top ten hold roughly 0.7% of the sample, which has about 19,000 distinct CDR3 sequences, roughly a fifth seen once. What was sequenced was CD4+ T cells from bronchoalveolar lavage. Receptors were obtained from a human donor with sarcoidosis (Löfgren's syndrome or another form), or a control subject (not recorded which).

This clonotype has more than one count but fewer than ten. A read error is possible here, since a much larger clone lies one base away. The chain links TRBV7-2 to TRBJ1-1; D is possibly TRBD1 (6 bases). Germline CDR1 reads SGHTA; CDR2 reads FQGNSA. CDR3 length: 13 residues. CDR3 in DNA: TGTGCCAGCAGCGTCGCCGGGGACACTGAAGCTTACTTT. Translating it yields CASSVAGDTEAYF.

This clonotype showed up many times. This rearrangement joins TRBV20-1 to TRBJ2-7; D might be TRBD1 (5 bases). CDR3 length: 16 amino acids. CDR1 and CDR2 (germline): DFQATT, SNEGSKA (reference sequence). The germline V and J ends were trimmed by 0 bases and 1 base, with 16 bases remaining between them. As DNA, the CDR3 is TGCAGTGCTAGAGAGAGCAGGGATGGGGTTTCCTACGAGCAGTACTTC. It yields the protein CSARESRDGVSYEQYF.

The chain links TRBV5-4 to TRBJ2-7; 10 nucleotides match TRBD2. Germline assignment: CDR1 SGHNT and CDR2 YYREEE (reference sequence). After removal of 1 base from V and 6 bases from J, the junction contained 1 base not matched to a gene. The CDR3 totals 13 residues. The CDR3 DNA reads as TGTGCCAGCAGCTTGACTAGCGGGATCGAGCAGTACTTC. It encodes CASSLTSGIEQYF.

This clonotype was counted at least ten times. The J gene is TRBJ1-1, the V gene TRBV7-2; TRBD1 might be the D (5 bases). The CDR3 has 12 amino acids. CDR1 is SGHTA and CDR2 is FQGNSA in the germline V gene. Deletions cut 4 bases from V and 11 bases from J, with 14 bases between. The CDR3 loop reads CASSSSAAGAFF. The CDR3, as DNA: TGTGCCAGCAGCTCGTCTGCGGCAGGGGCTTTCTTT.

As to this clonotype: A read error may be the cause here, since a much bigger clone is one base away. The rearrangement uses TRBV20-1 and TRBJ2-5; D assignment may be TRBD1 or TRBD2 (6 bases each). Germline CDR1 DFQATT, CDR2 SNEGSKA (reference sequence). The CDR3 is 13 residues long. The CDR3 coding sequence is TGCAGTGCTAGGCTCGGGGGCGAAGAGGCCCAGTACTTC. Residues: CSARLGGEEAQYF.

This clonotype showed up many times. The V and J genes are TRBV7-2 and TRBJ1-5, with D unclear. Per the germline V gene, CDR1 is SGHTA and CDR2 is FQGNSA. Trimming took off 4 bases at V and 7 bases at J, with 8 bases between the two ends. The length of the CDR3 is 12 residues. CDR3 sequence (DNA): TGTGCCAGCAGCTCCCGGGAGCAGCCCCAGCATTTT. Its protein is CASSSREQPQHF.

This clonotype was counted a few times. This chain links TRBV20-1 with TRBJ2-1; D may correspond to TRBD1 or TRBD2 (5 bases each). The CDR3 is 12 amino acids. Between the trimmed V and J ends, which lost 5 bases and 9 bases, there was a span of 14 bases. CDR1 is DFQATT and CDR2 is SNEGSKA in the germline V gene (reference sequence). CDR3 nucleotide sequence: TGCAGTGCTGCCCGAGGGGCGGGTGAGCAGTTCTTC. This gives the protein CSAARGAGEQFF.

As for this clonotype: With a much larger clone just one base away, this may be a read error. The CDR3 here is CASSLGIETQHF. Here the CDR3 DNA reads TGTGCCAGCAGCTTAGGAATAGAGACCCAGCACTTC. This chain connects TRBV7-6 to TRBJ2-5; D is undetermined. CDR3 length: 12 residues. Germline V gene lookup returns CDR1 SGHVS and CDR2 FNYEAQ.

This clonotype was observed many times. J is TRBJ2-7 and V is TRBV28, with TRBD2 matching over 11 bases. Germline V lookup: CDR1 MDHEN, CDR2 SYDVKM. There are 15 residues in the CDR3. The junction had 6 bases not matched to a gene; V was cut back by 5 bases and J by 3 bases. CDR3 coding DNA: TGTGCCAGCAGTACCGGGACTAGCGGAATCTACGAGCAGTACTTC. This encodes CASSTGTSGIYEQYF.

This clonotype has just a few counts. CDR3 sequence (DNA): TGTGCCTCCGCCCTGACGGGAAACACAGATACGCAGTATTTT. Amino acids: CASALTGNTDTQYF. The chain couples TRBV10-3 to TRBJ2-3; perhaps TRBD2 as D (5 bases). In germline, CDR1 is ENHRY, CDR2 SYGVKD. Trimming stripped 11 bases from V and 2 bases from J, with 17 bases between. The CDR3 has 14 residues.

This clonotype was counted at least ten times. The V call is TRBV20-1, the J call TRBJ2-1, with TRBD1 matching 7 bases. CDR3 length equals 12 residues. Per germline, CDR1 DFQATT and CDR2 SNEGSKA (reference sequence). Trimming removed 4 bases from V and 7 bases from J; junction bases left unmatched: 4. CDR3 DNA: TGCAGTGCTATAAAGACAGGGAATGAGCAGTTCTTC. Translating gives CSAIKTGNEQFF.